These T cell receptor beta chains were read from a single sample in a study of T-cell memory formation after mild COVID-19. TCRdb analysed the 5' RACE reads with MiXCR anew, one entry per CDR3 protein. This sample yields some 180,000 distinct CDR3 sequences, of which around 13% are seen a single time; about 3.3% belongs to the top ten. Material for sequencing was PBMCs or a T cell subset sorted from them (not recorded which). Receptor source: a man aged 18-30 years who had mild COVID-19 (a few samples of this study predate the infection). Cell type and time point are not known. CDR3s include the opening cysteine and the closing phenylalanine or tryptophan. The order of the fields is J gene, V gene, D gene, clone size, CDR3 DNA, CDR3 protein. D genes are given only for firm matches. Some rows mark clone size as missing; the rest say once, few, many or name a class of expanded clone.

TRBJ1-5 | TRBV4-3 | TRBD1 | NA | TGCGCCAGCAGCCCGTCCCGGGACAGGTCGAATCAGCCCCAGCATTTT | CASSPSRDRSNQPQHF
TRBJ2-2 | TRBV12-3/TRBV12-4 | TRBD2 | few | TGTGCCAGCAGTTTACGAAGCGGGGGGGCCGACGGGGAGCTGTTTTTT | CASSLRSGGADGELFF
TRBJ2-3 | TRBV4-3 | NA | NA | TGCGCCAGCAGCCAATGGACCACAGATACGCAGTATTTT | CASSQWTTDTQYF
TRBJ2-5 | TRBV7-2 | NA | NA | TGTGCCAGCAGCTTAGCGGGACACCGAATAGGAGGGGCCCAGTACTTC | CASSLAGHRIGGAQYF
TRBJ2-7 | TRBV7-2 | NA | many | TGTGCCAGCAGCTTGGAGCTAGCCCTTAACAAGCAGTACTTC | CASSLELALNKQYF
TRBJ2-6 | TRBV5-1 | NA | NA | TGCGCCAGCAGCTTGGGAGTGAACTCTGGGGCCAACGTCCTGACTTTC | CASSLGVNSGANVLTF
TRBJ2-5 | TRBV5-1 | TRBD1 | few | TGCGCCAGCAGCTTGGCGGGACAGGGGGAGACCCAGTACTTC | CASSLAGQGETQYF
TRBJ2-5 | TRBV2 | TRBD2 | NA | TGTGCCAGCGGGCGGAGTAGCGGGGGAGGGGAGACCCAGTACTTC | CASGRSSGGGETQYF
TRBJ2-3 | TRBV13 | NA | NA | TGTGCCAGCATCATCCGGGGCACAGATACGCAGTATTTT | CASIIRGTDTQYF
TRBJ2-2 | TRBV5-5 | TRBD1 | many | TGTGCCAGCAGCGAGACAGGGGTATTGACCGGGGAGCTGTTTTTT | CASSETGVLTGELFF
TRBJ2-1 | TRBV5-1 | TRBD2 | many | TGCGCCAGCAGCTTGAAGCGGGGGACCTACAATGAGCAGTTCTTC | CASSLKRGTYNEQFF
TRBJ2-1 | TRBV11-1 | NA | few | TGTGCCAGCAGCAGAGTAGCGGACACCTACAATGAGCAGTTCTTC | CASSRVADTYNEQFF
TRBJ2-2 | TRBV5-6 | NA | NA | TGTGCCAGCAGCTTGTCGCCAGACTGGGCCGGGGAGCTGTTTTTT | CASSLSPDWAGELFF
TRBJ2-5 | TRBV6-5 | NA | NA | TGTGCCAGCAGTTACCCGGGGGCGGAGACCCAGTACTTC | CASSYPGAETQYF
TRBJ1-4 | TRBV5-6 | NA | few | TGTGCCAGCAGCTTTAGAACTGGGGTGTACGAAGAAAAACTGTTTTTT | CASSFRTGVYEEKLFF
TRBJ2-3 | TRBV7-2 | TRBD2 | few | TGTGCCAGCAGCTCTAGCGGGACTAATACGCAGTATTTT | CASSSSGTNTQYF
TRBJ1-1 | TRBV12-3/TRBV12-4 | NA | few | TGTGCCAGCAGTTTACGATTCACTGAAGCTTTCTTT | CASSLRFTEAFF
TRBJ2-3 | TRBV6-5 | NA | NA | TGTGCCAGCGGGGGGGCGGCAGATACGCAGTATTTT | CASGGAADTQYF
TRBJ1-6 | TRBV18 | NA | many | TGTGCCAGCTCACCACCGAATTCAGATTTGAATAATTCACCCCTCCACTTT | CASSPPNSDLNNSPLHF
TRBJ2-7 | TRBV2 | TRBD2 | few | TGTGCCAGCAGGGCGGGGGGACCCTACGAGCAGTACTTC | CASRAGGPYEQYF